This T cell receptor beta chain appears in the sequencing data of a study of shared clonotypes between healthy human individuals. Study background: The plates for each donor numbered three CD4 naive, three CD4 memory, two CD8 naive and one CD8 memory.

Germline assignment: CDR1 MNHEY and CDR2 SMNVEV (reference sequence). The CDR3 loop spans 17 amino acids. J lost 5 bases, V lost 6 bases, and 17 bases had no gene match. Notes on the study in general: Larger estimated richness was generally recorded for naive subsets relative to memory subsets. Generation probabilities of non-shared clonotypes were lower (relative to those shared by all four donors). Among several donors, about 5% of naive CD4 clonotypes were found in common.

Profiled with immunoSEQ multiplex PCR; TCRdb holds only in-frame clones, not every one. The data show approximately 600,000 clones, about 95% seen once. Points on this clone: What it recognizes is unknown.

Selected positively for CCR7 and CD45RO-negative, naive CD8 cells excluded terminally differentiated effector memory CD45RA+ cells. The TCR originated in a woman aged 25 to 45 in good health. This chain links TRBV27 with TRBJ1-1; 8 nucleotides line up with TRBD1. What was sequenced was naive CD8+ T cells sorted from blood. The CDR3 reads CASSGAWPQGARTEAFF. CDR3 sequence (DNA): TGTGCCAGCAGCGGCGCCTGGCCTCAGGGGGCGAGAACTGAAGCTTTCTTT.